Below are 18 T cell receptor beta chains sequenced from a single sample in a study of blood T cells in healthy people across ages. Through a sample-barcoded 5' primer and a J-beta primer mix, a second PCR was run for roughly 7 to 11 cycles. TCRdb fed the 5' RACE reads into MiXCR, producing one record per CDR3 protein. The sample lists roughly 700,000 distinct CDR3 sequences; 20% to 30% were seen once. Another study also made use of these data, one on T cells of mothers and their children.

Sequenced sample: blood. The receptors here all came from a boy aged 10-17 years in good health.

The chain couples TRBV10-3 to TRBJ2-1, with D maybe TRBD2 (6 bases). The V gene's germline CDR1 is ENHRY and CDR2 SYGVKD. This CDR3 region has 16 residues. V was clipped by 0 bases and J by 8 bases, with 17 bases between them. CDR3 residues: CAISESIESGVDEQFF. In DNA, the CDR3 is TGTGCCATCAGTGAGTCGATTGAGTCGGGGGTGGATGAGCAGTTCTTC.

This clonotype was found a few times. The V gene is TRBV7-9, the J gene TRBJ1-1; 8 nucleotides agree with TRBD1. Germline V lookup: CDR1 SEHNR, CDR2 FQNEAQ (reference sequence). The CDR3 extends over 13 amino acids. V shed 6 bases and J 1 base; nucleotides not matched to a gene: 1. The CDR3 here is CASRGQANTEAFF. The CDR3 region has the DNA TGTGCCAGCAGGGGACAGGCGAACACTGAAGCTTTCTTT.

This clonotype was seen many times. This chain joins TRBV5-1 and TRBJ2-7, with 7 nucleotides matching TRBD2. Germline lookup yields CDR1 SGHRS and CDR2 YFSETQ. This CDR3 spans 15 amino acids. J lost 3 bases, V lost 4 bases, and 10 bases had no gene match. The CDR3, as DNA: TGCGCCAGCAGCCTTAAAGCGGGACCTCACTACGAGCAGTACTTC. This encodes CASSLKAGPHYEQYF.

V usage is TRBV2 and J usage is TRBJ2-5; D might be TRBD2 (7 bases). The J call may be wrong; the DNA end is better matched by TRBJ2-7. Germline loops: CDR1 SNHLY, CDR2 FYNNEI. The CDR3 loop spans 14 amino acids. CDR3 sequence reads: CASQEGGAIYEQYF. In DNA, the CDR3 is TGTGCCAGCCAGGAGGGGGGGGCTATTTACGAGCAGTACTTC.

In its sample, this clonotype was seen a few times. A much larger clone is a single base away; this may be a read error. The CDR3 protein is CVSSLIPSTYEQYF. Written as DNA, the CDR3 is TGTGTCAGCAGTTTGATCCCATCGACCTACGAGCAGTACTTC. The chain has TRBV28 and TRBJ2-5; unclear D gene. The end of the DNA is better explained by TRBJ2-7, so the J call may be wrong. Germline V gene lookup returns CDR1 MDHEN and CDR2 SYDVKM. This CDR3 comprises 14 residues.

This clonotype was found a few times. The rearrangement uses TRBV7-2 and TRBJ2-7; 7 bases line up with TRBD2. The CDR3 loop spans 15 amino acids. The germline gives CDR1 SGHTA, CDR2 FQGNSA. The V gene end was trimmed by 5 bases and the J gene end by 7 bases; junction bases not matched to a gene: 14. Written as DNA, the CDR3 is TGTGCCAGCAGCCAGGTAGCGGGTTCTCGTTGGGAGCAGTACTTC. Protein: CASSQVAGSRWEQYF.

V gene TRBV29-1 combines with J gene TRBJ1-1, with D possibly being TRBD1 (6 bases). Germline assignment: CDR1 SQVTM and CDR2 ANQGSEA. The germline V and J ends were trimmed by 3 bases and 1 base, with 15 bases remaining between them. The CDR3 contains 15 residues. CDR3 protein: CSVDILQGGNTEAFF. The DNA for the CDR3 is TGCAGCGTTGACATTCTACAGGGTGGGAACACTGAAGCTTTCTTT.

This chain uses TRBV15 with TRBJ2-1; no definite D call. This CDR3 is built from 20 residues. Trimming stripped 0 bases from V and 10 bases from J, with 31 bases between. CDR1 and CDR2 (germline): LNHNV, YYDKDF (reference sequence). In DNA, the CDR3 is TGTGCCACCAGCAGAGATCTCGCGAAGATAGGATCTCTTTCTTCATGGGAGCAGTTCTTC. As protein: CATSRDLAKIGSLSSWEQFF.

The chain carries TRBV9 and TRBJ2-7, with a weak D call TRBD2 (5 bases). Trimming shortened V by 3 bases and J by 6 bases, and 16 bases separated the two germline ends. Germline CDR1 SGDLS, CDR2 YYNGEE. There are 14 residues in the CDR3. The CDR3 is CASSGSGSAVEQYF. In nucleotides, the CDR3 is TGTGCCAGCAGCGGGAGCGGATCCGCTGTCGAGCAGTACTTC. The full variable domain, in which reference TRBV9 and TRBJ2-7 provide the parts outside the CDR3, is DSGVTQTPKHLITATGQRVTLRCSPRSGDLSVYWYQQSLDQGLQFLIQYYNGEERAKGNILERFSAQQFPDLHSELNLSSLELGDSALYFCASSGSGSAVEQYFGPGTRLTVT.

The J gene is TRBJ2-7, the V gene TRBV12-3 or TRBV12-4; TRBD1 or TRBD2 may be the D gene (5 bases each). CDR3 length: 13 amino acids. V lost 3 bases and J 3 bases, leaving 9 bases between the germline ends. The CDR3 bases are TGTGCCAGCAGTTTTCAGGGAGACTACGAGCAGTACTTC. Protein: CASSFQGDYEQYF.

This chain uses TRBV28 with TRBJ2-6; 7 nucleotides agree with TRBD1. Trimming removed 5 bases from V and 2 bases from J; junction bases left unmatched: 3. Germline CDR1 reads MDHEN; CDR2 reads SYDVKM. The CDR3 spans 15 residues. CDR3 nucleotide sequence: TGTGCCAGCAGTGTAACAGGGGCTGGGGCCAACGTCCTGACTTTC. This encodes CASSVTGAGANVLTF.

The V and J genes are TRBV4-1 and TRBJ2-1; D is undetermined. Germline V CDR1 and CDR2: MGHRA, YSYEKL. V shed 6 bases and J shed 5 bases, with 14 bases lying between them. The CDR3 extends over 14 amino acids. The CDR3 loop is CASSFRRVDNEQFF. Here the CDR3 DNA reads TGCGCCAGCAGTTTCCGACGCGTGGACAATGAGCAGTTCTTC.

This clonotype has just a few counts. The CDR3 spells CASSQLGAGVGNEQFF. The CDR3 DNA is TGTGCCAGCAGCCAACTAGGGGCGGGAGTGGGCAATGAGCAGTTCTTC. The chain is built from TRBV14 and TRBJ2-1, with 7 bases aligning to TRBD2. The length of the CDR3 is 16 residues. CDR1 is SGHDN, CDR2 FVKESK, per germline. The V segment lost 2 bases and the J segment 6 bases; nucleotides outside the gene matches: 10.

The CDR3 region has the DNA TGTGCCAGCAATAGCGGGGGGGCGCCAGATACGCAGTATTTT. Translated: CASNSGGAPDTQYF. This chain links TRBV6-1 with TRBJ2-3; TRBD2 matches 11 bases. The CDR3 loop spans 14 amino acids. With 7 bases clipped from V and 4 bases from J, the junction kept 4 bases outside the gene matches. The germline CDR1 and CDR2 sequences are MNHNS and SASEGT.

The chain combines TRBV4-2 with TRBJ2-7; 7 bases are a match to TRBD2. In germline, CDR1 is LGHNA, CDR2 YNFKEQ. This CDR3 is built from 16 residues. V was pared by 3 bases and J by 3 bases, with 11 bases of the junction left unmatched. CDR3 loop: CASSQSGGVLNYEQYF. The CDR3 DNA follows: TGTGCCAGCAGCCAGTCGGGGGGTGTCCTCAACTACGAGCAGTACTTC.

This clonotype has a handful of counts. The gene calls are TRBV7-9 and TRBJ2-1; 9 bases are a match to TRBD1. V was clipped by 5 bases and J by 4 bases; unmatched bases: 9. CDR1 is SEHNR, CDR2 FQNEAQ, per germline (reference sequence). The CDR3 loop spans 16 amino acids. DNA of the CDR3: TGTGCCAGCAGCCCGTTACAGGGGGCAACATACAATGAGCAGTTCTTC. Its protein is CASSPLQGATYNEQFF.

The V gene is TRBV7-2, the J gene TRBJ2-7, with 7 bases lining up with TRBD1. CDR3 length: 15 amino acids. Germline CDR1 is SGHTA and CDR2 is FQGNSA. The V gene end was trimmed by 3 bases and the J gene end by 3 bases; junction bases not matched to a gene: 8. The CDR3 sequence: CASSFYRGENYEQYF. CDR3 nucleotides: TGTGCCAGCAGCTTCTACAGGGGTGAGAACTACGAGCAGTACTTC. The complete variable domain, with remaining parts taken from reference TRBV7-2 and TRBJ2-7, reads GAGVSQSPSNKVTEKGKDVELRCDPISGHTALYWYRQSLGQGLEFLIYFQGNSAPDKSGLPSDRFSAERTGGSVSTLTIQRTQQEDSAVYLCASSFYRGENYEQYFGPGTRLTVT.

The table lists this clonotype with a few counts. The CDR3 coding sequence is TGTGCCAGTAGTATGTCTCCGGGACTAAGGCCCCAGCATTTT. It specifies CASSMSPGLRPQHF. The chain combines TRBV19 with TRBJ1-5, with D perhaps matching TRBD1 (5 bases). Germline V gives CDR1 LNHDA, CDR2 SQIVND (reference sequence). Between the trimmed V and J ends, which lost 3 bases and 9 bases, there was a span of 15 bases. The CDR3 is 14 amino acids.